These 20 T cell receptor beta chains originate from one sample sequenced in a study of metastatic and nonmetastatic thyroid tumors. From the PCR reads, TCRdb re-called clones with MiXCR. The table has roughly 75,000 clones, around 13% seen once. Patients had received no treatment of any kind before thyroid surgery. Sequenced sample: tumor tissue. These receptors originate from a female donor with papillary thyroid cancer or a benign thyroid nodule (not recorded which). Some clones in this sample may be carry-over from other donors' samples.

This clone appeared a few times. A much larger clone lies one base from this, so it may be a read error. V gene TRBV10-3 combines with J gene TRBJ2-3, with a possible D match to TRBD2 (5 bases). V was cut by 8 bases and J by 2 bases, with 11 bases left in between. CDR3 length: 13 residues. In germline, CDR1 is ENHRY, CDR2 SYGVKD. CDR3: CAIGERHTDTQYF. CDR3 DNA sequence: TGTGCCATCGGGGAGCGGCACACAGATACGCAGTATTTT.

This clone was counted only a few times. V and J are TRBV11-3 and TRBJ2-7; D remains unclear. V lost 0 bases to trimming and J lost 0 bases, with 9 bases between them. The CDR3 loop spans 15 amino acids. CDR1 and CDR2 from the germline V gene are SGHNT and YENEEA. This CDR3 is CASSLEAWISYEQYF. DNA for the CDR3: TGTGCCAGCAGCTTAGAGGCATGGATCTCCTACGAGCAGTACTTC.

This clone was recorded a few times. The chain has TRBV12-3 or TRBV12-4 and TRBJ2-7; maybe TRBD1 (5 bases). This CDR3 comprises 14 residues. Trimming pared 3 bases from V and 4 bases from J, leaving 13 bases between. This CDR3 reads CASSLITGVYEQYF. CDR3 coding DNA: TGTGCCAGCAGTTTGATTACAGGTGTTTACGAGCAGTACTTC.

This clone has at least ten counts. CDR3 sequence (DNA): TGTGCCAGCAGTTTTGGGGGCGGGAACACTGAAGCTTTCTTT. The encoded protein is CASSFGGGNTEAFF. V is TRBV12-3 or TRBV12-4 and J is TRBJ1-1, with a weak D call TRBD1 (6 bases). This CDR3 region has 14 residues. The V and J ends lost 3 bases and 1 base respectively, with 9 bases between them.

This clone showed up many times. V usage is TRBV2 and J usage is TRBJ1-5; the D gene is possibly TRBD1 (5 bases). CDR1 is SNHLY, CDR2 FYNNEI, per germline. This CDR3 spans 14 amino acids. V was pared by 5 bases and J by 5 bases, with 13 bases between. The CDR3 sequence is CASSRGGIYQPQHF. In DNA, the CDR3 is TGTGCCAGCAGTAGGGGCGGGATCTATCAGCCCCAGCATTTT.

This clone was detected many times. A much larger clone lies one base from this, so it may be a read error. This chain links TRBV6-1 with TRBJ2-1; D might be TRBD2 (6 bases). Germline V gene data show CDR1 as MNHNS and CDR2 as SASEGT. This CDR3 has 14 amino acids. Trimming shortened V by 8 bases and J by 10 bases, and 21 bases separated the two germline ends. In DNA, the CDR3 is TGTGCCAGCGGGGGAACGGGGGAGCTTGGGGAGCAGTTCTTC. It encodes CASGGTGELGEQFF.

This clone was recorded many times. The CDR3 nucleotides read TGTGCCAGCAGCTTTGGGTTTGCGTTAAATTACGAGCAGTACTTC. Translation: CASSFGFALNYEQYF. The V gene is TRBV5-6, the J gene TRBJ2-7, with D unclear. The CDR3 runs 15 residues. V gave up 2 bases and J gave up 4 bases, with 16 bases separating them. The germline V gene encodes CDR1 SGHDT and CDR2 YYEEEE.

This clone was seen many times. The genes are TRBV20-1 and TRBJ2-7, with D perhaps matching TRBD2 (5 bases). V dropped 0 bases and J dropped 2 bases, with 14 bases sitting between them. This CDR3 has 15 amino acids. Germline V CDR1 and CDR2: DFQATT, SNEGSKA (reference sequence). CDR3 loop: CSARDGNGKTYEQYF. DNA for the CDR3: TGCAGTGCTAGAGATGGGAACGGGAAGACCTACGAGCAGTACTTC.

This clone came up many times. The chain combines TRBV30 with TRBJ2-3; 9 bases line up with TRBD1. V lost 5 bases, J lost 7 bases, and 10 bases stayed unmatched. CDR3 length equals 14 residues. CDR1 is GTSNPN, CDR2 SVGIG, per germline (reference sequence). The CDR3 spells CAWGLGQGRNTQYF. CDR3 DNA: TGTGCCTGGGGACTTGGACAGGGGCGGAATACGCAGTATTTT.

This clone showed up many times. V usage is TRBV12-3 or TRBV12-4 and J usage is TRBJ2-4, with D tentatively TRBD2 (5 bases). Trimming stripped 9 bases from V and 7 bases from J, with 25 bases between. The CDR3 has 16 amino acids. The CDR3 loop is CARNFTPRAPGNIQYF. DNA of the CDR3: TGTGCCAGAAACTTCACACCGCGGGCTCCGGGCAACATTCAGTACTTC.

This clone appeared many times. The sample holds other DNA sequences that translate to the same CDR3. The chain links TRBV12-3 or TRBV12-4 to TRBJ2-3; 9 bases are a match to TRBD1. Trimming took 4 bases from V and 3 from J; bases not matched to a gene: 8. The CDR3 covers 16 residues. CDR3 bases: TGTGCCAGCAGTTCAACCGACAGGGGGTGGACAGATACGCAGTATTTT. The encoded protein is CASSSTDRGWTDTQYF.

This clone was picked up many times. This rearrangement joins TRBV5-6 to TRBJ2-7; 8 bases are shared with TRBD1. Germline V gene data show CDR1 as SGHDT and CDR2 as YYEEEE. Trimming at V came to 2 bases and at J to 1 base, leaving 5 bases not matched to a gene. The CDR3 spans 15 residues. In nucleotides, the CDR3 is TGTGCCAGCAGCTTTCGGGACAGGTCATCCTACGAGCAGTACTTC. This sequence encodes CASSFRDRSSYEQYF.

Regarding this clone: It may be a read error: a sequence one base away is much more abundant. The chain combines TRBV14 with TRBJ1-1, with a tentative D call TRBD1 (6 bases). Trimming stripped 7 bases from V and 1 base from J, with 7 bases between. The CDR3 contains 12 residues. CDR1 and CDR2 from the germline V gene are SGHDN and FVKESK. CDR3 DNA sequence: TGTGCCAGCATCAGGGGGAACACTGAAGCTTTCTTT. Its protein product is CASIRGNTEAFF.

Concerning this clone itself: The junction differs from germline at one of its ends, possibly a read error. The V call is TRBV20-1, the J call TRBJ2-7; D unresolved. Germline V gene data show CDR1 as DFQATT and CDR2 as SNEGSKA (reference sequence). This CDR3 has 14 residues. CDR3 protein: CSAGLSGRNYGQYF. CDR3 bases: TGCAGTGCTGGATTATCGGGTAGGAACTACGGGCAGTACTTC.

This clone was recorded at least ten times. V usage is TRBV7-9 and J usage is TRBJ1-2; D not resolved. Trimming pared 11 bases from V and 2 bases from J, leaving 18 bases between. The CDR3 length is 14 residues. Germline V gives CDR1 SEHNR, CDR2 FQNEAQ (reference sequence). The CDR3, as DNA: TGTGCCGAACAATGGGCAGATGTGAACTATGGCTACACCTTC. The encoded protein is CAEQWADVNYGYTF. Complete variable domain (other parts from reference TRBV7-9 and TRBJ1-2): DTGVSQNPRHKITKRGQNVTFRCDPISEHNRLYWYRQTLGQGPEFLTYFQNEAQLEKSRLLSDRFSAERPKGSFSTLEIQRTEQGDSAMYLCAEQWADVNYGYTFGSGTRLTVV.

This clone came up a few times. The CDR3 sequence: CASSVVRDSPLHF. CDR3 sequence (DNA): TGTGCCAGCAGTGTAGTCAGAGATTCACCCCTCCACTTT. The chain recombines TRBV2 with TRBJ1-6; D gene ambiguous. V was cut by 4 bases and J by 8 bases, with 9 bases left in between. In germline, CDR1 is SNHLY, CDR2 FYNNEI. The CDR3 length is 13 residues.

This clone was recorded at least ten times. The chain employs TRBV9 and TRBJ2-1; tentatively, D is TRBD1 or TRBD2 (5 bases each). The CDR3 length is 15 residues. The germline V gene has CDR1 SGDLS and CDR2 YYNGEE. With 4 bases removed from V and 4 bases from J, the gap between germline ends came to 15 bases. The CDR3 sequence: CASSPRDAPYNEQFF. The CDR3 region has the DNA TGTGCCAGCAGCCCCCGGGACGCCCCGTACAATGAGCAGTTCTTC.

This clone was observed a few times. At one boundary the junction diverges from the germline segment, which might be a read error. The rearrangement uses TRBV2 and TRBJ2-3; D is possibly TRBD1 (5 bases). CDR1 is SNHLY and CDR2 is FYNNEI in the germline V gene. The CDR3 contains 14 residues. CDR3 in amino acids: CASNPSRVTDTQYF. CDR3 coding DNA: TGTGCCAGCAACCCTTCCAGGGTCACAGATACGCAGTACTTT.

Ten or more counts support this clone. The rearrangement links TRBV12-3 or TRBV12-4 to TRBJ2-5, with D tentatively TRBD2 (5 bases). Trimming cost V 6 bases and J 0 bases, with 8 bases left between them. This CDR3 comprises 13 residues. CDR3 sequence: CASSSGNQETQYF. The DNA of the CDR3 is TGTGCCAGCAGCTCCGGGAACCAAGAGACCCAGTACTTC.

This clone has at least ten counts. This chain uses TRBV5-8 with TRBJ2-7; possibly TRBD1 for D (6 bases). Trimming removed 4 bases from V and 0 bases from J, with 17 bases in between. The CDR3 loop spans 16 amino acids. Germline values: CDR1 SGHTS, CDR2 YDEGEE. CDR3 region: CASSGPGQGHSYEQYF. For the CDR3, the DNA is TGTGCCAGCAGCGGGCCGGGCCAGGGGCACTCCTACGAGCAGTACTTC.